The clone carrying this T cell receptor (beta chain) was detected a few times. Its antigen is not identified. The source of the sample is a study of cytomegalovirus exposure and HLA in healthy donors. The PCR contained 60 Vbeta and 13 Jbeta primers. Profiling relied on immunoSEQ multiplex PCR, and the TCRdb table lists in-frame clones only, not all of them. Among 160,000 or so clones listed, roughly 80% were seen once. Overall study findings and caveats: Sequencing had likely introduced a cluster of highly shared sequence variants as an artifact. Earlier results showed most TCR beta V segments being productive about 87% or about 30% of the time. CMV antigen specificity was confirmed in vitro for a few CMV-associated chains. Later analysis identified a missense DCLRE1C variant that was linked to TCR beta V- and J-gene trimming.

The sequenced sample consisted of PBMCs. The receptor was isolated from a man aged 25-45 years in good health and CMV-seronegative.

The CDR3 DNA reads as TGTGCCAGTAGCCAGGATCACAGGGACGAGCAGTACTTC. Its protein is CASSQDHRDEQYF. The chain employs TRBV19 and TRBJ2-7; perhaps TRBD1 as D (6 bases). Germline values: CDR1 LNHDA, CDR2 SQIVND (reference sequence). The CDR3 sequence is 13 residues long. V lost 6 bases and J 5 bases, leaving 14 bases between the germline ends.